The 5 T cell receptor beta chains presented below share a single source sample, sequenced in a study of early T cells in non-severe SARS-CoV-2 infection. From the 5' RACE reads, TCRdb called clonotypes with MiXCR, one entry per CDR3 protein. The profile covers some 98,000 distinct CDR3 sequences, with around a sixth appearing a single time and roughly 1.3% taken by the ten largest. Source material: whole blood. These receptor sequences come from an adult who was a healthcare worker with PCR-confirmed SARS-CoV-2 infection or an uninfected control (not recorded which).

The rearrangement joins TRBV28 to TRBJ1-1; 8 nucleotides align to TRBD1. The germline CDR1 and CDR2 sequences are MDHEN and SYDVKM. V was pared by 5 bases and J by 1 base, with 15 bases of the junction left unmatched. The CDR3 length is 18 residues. CDR3 sequence (DNA): TGTGCCAGCAGTCGCATTGCCCTTCTGACAGGGGAGAACACTGAAGCTTTCTTT. It is translated as CASSRIALLTGENTEAFF.

Concerning this clonotype itself: A much larger clone differs by one base, so this may be a read error. The chain carries TRBV6-2 or TRBV6-3 and TRBJ1-5; a possible D gene is TRBD1 (5 bases). Trimming removed 5 bases at V and 5 bases at J, with 16 bases between. This CDR3 contains 15 residues. Germline values: CDR1 MNHEY, CDR2 SVGEGT. CDR3 sequence reads: CASSTYRIWDQPQHF. CDR3 sequence (DNA): TGTGCCAGCAGTACTTACAGGATATGGGATCAGCCCCAGCATTTT.

This clonotype was recorded many times. V usage is TRBV19 and J usage is TRBJ1-5; no clear D gene. The V and J ends lost 3 bases and 4 bases respectively, with 13 bases between them. This CDR3 comprises 15 residues. The germline gives CDR1 LNHDA, CDR2 SQIVND (reference sequence). The CDR3 reads CASSMSTAVNQPQHF. The CDR3 region has the DNA TGTGCCAGTAGTATGTCCACAGCGGTTAATCAGCCCCAGCATTTT.

This clonotype was seen a few times. The genes are TRBV4-3 and TRBJ2-7; a possible D gene is TRBD2 (5 bases). The V gene's germline CDR1 is LGHNA and CDR2 YSLEER. V was shortened by 1 base and J by 1 base, with 11 bases between the two germline ends. CDR3 size: 15 residues. CDR3 coding DNA: TGCGCCAGCAGCCAAGCGATTCAGCGGTCCTACGAGCAGTACTTC. Protein product: CASSQAIQRSYEQYF.

The rearrangement links TRBV4-2 to TRBJ2-5, with 8 bases aligning to TRBD1. This CDR3 spans 15 amino acids. The V gene's germline CDR1 is LGHNA and CDR2 YNFKEQ. V lost 0 bases, J lost 7 bases, and 7 bases stayed unmatched. CDR3 nucleotides: TGTGCCAGCAGCCAAGATCGGCAGGGGGCCGGGACCCAGTACTTC. This translates into CASSQDRQGAGTQYF.